This section outlines one T cell receptor beta chain sequence together with its context. The CDR3 runs 15 residues. V trimming: 6 bases; J trimming: 0 bases; junction bases outside the gene matches: 7. The data were obtained in a study of human T cells and chemical hapten exposure. TCRdb passed the RACE reads through MiXCR, listing each CDR3 protein once. The data hold 95,000 or so distinct CDR3 sequences, with about an eighth observed a single time. The time point denotes: patch test 2, 6 weeks after DPC sensitization. The treatment denotes: therapeutic diphenylcyclopropenone sensitization with weekly scalp DPC.

V is TRBV12-3 or TRBV12-4 and J is TRBJ1-1; 7 nucleotides agree with TRBD1. This receptor was obtained from a woman aged 40 to 49 with alopecia areata. Some clones in this sample may be carry-over from other donors' samples. The source material was whole blood, sampled in connection with sensitization to the hapten diphenylcyclopropenone (DPC). CDR3 amino acids: CASSRDRRMNTEAFF. CDR3 bases: TGTGCCAGCAGCAGGGACAGAAGAATGAACACTGAAGCTTTCTTT.